The entry below describes one T cell receptor beta chain. Antigen unknown. This CDR3 is 14 amino acids long. Germline V gene sequence: CDR1 SGHNT, CDR2 YENEEA. The second PCR ran about 6 to 12 cycles with a sample-barcoded 5' primer and J-beta primers. TCRdb re-derived calls from the 5' RACE reads in MiXCR, one entry per CDR3 protein. Here the sample spans 700,000 or so distinct CDR3 sequences, 35% to 50% being singletons. The sample comes from a study of blood T cells in healthy people across ages. Study-wide points: When set beside aged donors, long-lived donors presented more naive CD4+ cells and higher diversity.

Sample: blood. This chain links TRBV11-3 with TRBJ2-4; TRBD2 matches 8 bases. The end of the DNA fits TRBJ2-7 better, so the J call may be wrong. This TCR was recovered from an elderly man in good health. The CDR3 coding sequence is TGTGCCAGCAGCCCGGGGGGGGAAGGCTACGAGCAGTACTTC. Translating it yields CASSPGGEGYEQYF.